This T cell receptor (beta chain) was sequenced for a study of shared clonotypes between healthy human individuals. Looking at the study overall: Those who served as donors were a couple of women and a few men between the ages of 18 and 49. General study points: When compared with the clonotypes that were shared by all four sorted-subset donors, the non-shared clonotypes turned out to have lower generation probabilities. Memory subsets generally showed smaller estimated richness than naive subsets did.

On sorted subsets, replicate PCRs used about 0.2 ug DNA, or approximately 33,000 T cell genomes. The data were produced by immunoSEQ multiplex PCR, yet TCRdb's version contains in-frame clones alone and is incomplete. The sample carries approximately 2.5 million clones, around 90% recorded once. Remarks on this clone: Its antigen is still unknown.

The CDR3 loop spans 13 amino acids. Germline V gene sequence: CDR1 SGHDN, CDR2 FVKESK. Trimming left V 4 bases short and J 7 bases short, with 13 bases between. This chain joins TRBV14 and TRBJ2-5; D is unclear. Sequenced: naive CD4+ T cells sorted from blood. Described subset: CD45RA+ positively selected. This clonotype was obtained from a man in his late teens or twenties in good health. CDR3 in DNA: TGTGCCAGCAGCCGAGACCTTGGCGGGACCCAGTACTTC. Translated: CASSRDLGGTQYF.